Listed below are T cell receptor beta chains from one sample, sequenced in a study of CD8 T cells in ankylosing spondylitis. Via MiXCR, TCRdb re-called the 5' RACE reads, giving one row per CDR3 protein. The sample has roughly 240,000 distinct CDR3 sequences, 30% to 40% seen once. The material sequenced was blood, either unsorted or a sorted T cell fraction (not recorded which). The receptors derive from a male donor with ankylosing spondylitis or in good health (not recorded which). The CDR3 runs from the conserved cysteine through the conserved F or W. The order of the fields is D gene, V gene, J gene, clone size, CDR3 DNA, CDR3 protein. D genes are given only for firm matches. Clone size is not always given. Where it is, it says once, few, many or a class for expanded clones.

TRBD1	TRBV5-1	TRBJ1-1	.	TGCGCCAGCAGCGGACAGACAGGGATGCCCACTGAAGCTTTCTTT	CASSGQTGMPTEAFF
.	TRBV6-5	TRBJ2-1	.	TGTGCCAGTAGACAGAAATACAATGAGCAGTTCTTC	CASRQKYNEQFF
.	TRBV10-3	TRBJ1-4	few	TGTGCCATCAGCGACGGTGCAACTAATGAAAAACTGTTTTTT	CAISDGATNEKLFF
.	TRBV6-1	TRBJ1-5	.	TGTGCCAGCGGGGGGGCGTCTGAGGGCCAGCCCCAGCATTTT	CASGGASEGQPQHF
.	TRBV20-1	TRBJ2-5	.	TGCAGTGCTACCACTACAGGAAAACAAGAGACCCAGTACTTC	CSATTTGKQETQYF
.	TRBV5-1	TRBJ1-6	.	TGCGCCAGCAGCTTTGGAAGCTCCTATAATTCACCCCTCCACTTT	CASSFGSSYNSPLHF
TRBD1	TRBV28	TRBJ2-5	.	TGTGCCAGCAGTTTCCGGACAGGCGGCGAGACCCAGTACTTC	CASSFRTGGETQYF
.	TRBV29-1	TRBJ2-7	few	TGCAGCGTTGCACTGTCCCACGAGCAGTACTTC	CSVALSHEQYF
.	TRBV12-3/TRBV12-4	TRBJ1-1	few	TGTGCCAGCAGTTTAGGGGCAGGGTACACTGAAGCTTTCTTT	CASSLGAGYTEAFF
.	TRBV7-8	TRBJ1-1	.	TGTGCCAGCAGCCCACCTGAATCGAACACTGAAGCTTTCTTT	CASSPPESNTEAFF
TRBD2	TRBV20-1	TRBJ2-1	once	TGCTGTGCTAGATCAGGAGAGGGTCTAGCGGGGGGACCGTACAATGAGCAGTTCTTC	CCARSGEGLAGGPYNEQFF
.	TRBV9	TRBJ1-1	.	TGTGCCAGCAGCGGAAGAGCTTTCGCGGGGAACACTGAAGCTTTCTTT	CASSGRAFAGNTEAFF
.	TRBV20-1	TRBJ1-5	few	TGCAGTGCGTGGGGGTCGGGCAATCAGCCCCAGCATTTT	CSAWGSGNQPQHF
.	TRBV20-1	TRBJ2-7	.	TGCAGTGCTAGAGAAGGATACCACACCTACTCCTACGAGCAGTACTTC	CSAREGYHTYSYEQYF
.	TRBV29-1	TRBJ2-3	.	TGCAGCGTTGAGAGGAGGAGGACGGGCACAGATACGCAGTATTTT	CSVERRRTGTDTQYF
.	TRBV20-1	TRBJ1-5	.	TGCAGTGCGTGGGCAGGCCTCAATCAGCCCCAGCATTTT	CSAWAGLNQPQHF
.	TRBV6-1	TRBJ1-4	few	TGTGCCAGCAGTCGGGGACGGCCAAATGAAAAACTGTTTTTT	CASSRGRPNEKLFF
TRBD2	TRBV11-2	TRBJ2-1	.	TGTGCCAGCAGCCTCCGTCCGGGTGGGGGCGGGGGGATTCAGAATGAGCAGTTCTTC	CASSLRPGGGGGIQNEQFF